The 23 T cell receptor beta chains in this list originate from one sample, sequenced in a study of molecular identifiers for immune sequencing clone quantification. TCRdb reanalysed the PCR reads using MiXCR and keeps one entry per CDR3 protein. This table holds about 640,000 distinct CDR3 sequences, just under 20% found once. Material: naive CD8+ T cells from blood, with Jurkat cell RNA spiked in. Subset given: FACS-sorted CD8+CD4-CCR7+CD45RA+ naive T cells. Every receptor here comes from a human donor in good health. Some libraries in this study had Jurkat cell RNA spiked in.

This clonotype was picked up many times. V is TRBV25-1 and J is TRBJ2-5; tentatively, D is TRBD1 (5 bases). CDR1 and CDR2 (germline): MGHDK, SYGVNS. This CDR3 spans 14 amino acids. Trimming removed 2 bases from V and 5 bases from J, with 12 bases in between. The CDR3 sequence is CASSERRGWETQYF. CDR3 nucleotides: TGTGCCAGCAGTGAACGTAGGGGTTGGGAGACCCAGTACTTC.

This clonotype showed up many times. The V and J genes are TRBV7-9 and TRBJ1-1; the D is unclear. Trimming shortened V by 3 bases and J by 7 bases, and 9 bases separated the two germline ends. Germline loops: CDR1 SEHNR, CDR2 FQNEAQ (reference sequence). The CDR3 runs to 12 residues. The CDR3: CASSLAHDEAFF. CDR3 coding DNA: TGTGCCAGCAGCTTGGCGCATGATGAAGCTTTCTTT.

This clonotype has a count of ten or more. V is TRBV3-1 and J is TRBJ2-3, with 10 positions matching TRBD2. CDR1 LGHDT and CDR2 YNNKEL come from the germline V gene (reference sequence). V dropped 4 bases and J dropped 3; count of bases not matched to a gene: 10. This CDR3 region has 17 residues. CDR3 residues: CASSPYLAGDETDTQYF. The DNA of the CDR3 is TGTGCCAGCAGCCCCTACCTAGCGGGAGATGAAACAGATACGCAGTATTTT.

About this clonotype itself: This may arise from a read error, as a much more abundant clone is one base away. The chain combines TRBV29-1 with TRBJ1-1; D ambiguous. The CDR3 is made up of 13 amino acids. The germline gives CDR1 SQVTM, CDR2 ANQGSEA. The CDR3 reads CGVVQEVSTEAFF. Written as DNA, the CDR3 is TGCGGCGTTGTGCAGGAGGTGAGCACTGAAGCTTTCTTT.

The J gene is TRBJ2-7, the V gene TRBV19; D remains unclear. The CDR3 contains 13 residues. With 5 bases removed from V and 0 bases from J, the gap between germline ends came to 8 bases. Germline V gives CDR1 LNHDA, CDR2 SQIVND (reference sequence). This CDR3 is CASSPTISYEQYF. CDR3 DNA: TGTGCCAGTAGTCCGACAATCTCCTACGAGCAGTACTTC. The full variable domain, with the rest looked up from reference TRBV19 and TRBJ2-7, is DGGITQSPKYLFRKEGQNVTLSCEQNLNHDAMYWYRQDPGQGLRLIYYSQIVNDFQKGDIAEGYSVSREKKESFPLTVTSAQKNPTAFYLCASSPTISYEQYFGPGTRLTVT.

V is TRBV5-4 and J is TRBJ2-7; 7 bases match TRBD1. J gave up 3 bases and V 5 bases, and 8 bases lay outside the gene matches. Germline V gives CDR1 SGHNT, CDR2 YYREEE (reference sequence). This CDR3 spans 14 amino acids. The CDR3 loop is CASSYRGSDYEQYF. CDR3 sequence (DNA): TGTGCCAGCAGTTACAGGGGCAGCGACTACGAGCAGTACTTC. Complete variable domain (other parts from reference TRBV5-4 and TRBJ2-7): ETGVTQSPTHLIKTRGQQVTLRCSSQSGHNTVSWYQQALGQGPQFIFQYYREEENGRGNFPPRFSGLQFPNYSSELNVNALELDDSALYLCASSYRGSDYEQYFGPGTRLTVT.

V is TRBV28 and J is TRBJ1-2, with 8 bases aligning to TRBD1. This CDR3 spans 15 amino acids. The V gene end was trimmed by 2 bases and the J gene end by 3 bases; junction bases not matched to a gene: 5. The germline V gene encodes CDR1 MDHEN and CDR2 SYDVKM. CDR3 residues: CASSLTGGTYYGYTF. The CDR3 nucleotides read TGTGCCAGCAGTTTAACAGGGGGTACCTACTATGGCTACACCTTC.

This clonotype was seen many times. The V gene is TRBV2, the J gene TRBJ2-3; 7 nucleotides align to TRBD2. V was pared by 6 bases and J by 0 bases, with 6 bases of the junction left unmatched. CDR3 length: 15 residues. Per the germline V gene, CDR1 is SNHLY and CDR2 is FYNNEI. DNA of the CDR3: TGTGCCAGCAGGGGTAGCGGGTTCAGCACAGATACGCAGTATTTT. Its translation is CASRGSGFSTDTQYF.

The gene calls are TRBV6-5 and TRBJ2-7; TRBD1 aligns across 10 bases. With 0 bases clipped from V and 1 base from J, the junction kept 9 bases outside the gene matches. CDR1 is MNHEY, CDR2 SVGAGI, per germline. The length of the CDR3 is 18 residues. In DNA form, the CDR3 reads TGTGCCAGCAGTTACTCGGGACAGGGGTTAGGGGGGTCCTACGAGCAGTACTTC. This encodes CASSYSGQGLGGSYEQYF.

This clonotype appeared many times. The genes are TRBV6-5 and TRBJ2-3; D unclear. The germline V and J ends were trimmed by 4 bases and 5 bases, with 7 bases remaining between them. The CDR3 has 12 amino acids. Germline CDR1 and CDR2: MNHEY and SVGAGI. The CDR3: CASSSRGDTQYF. The CDR3 nucleotides read TGTGCCAGCAGTTCCCGAGGAGATACGCAGTATTTT.

This clonotype was observed many times. This chain joins TRBV6-2 or TRBV6-3 and TRBJ2-3; 9 bases map to TRBD1. This CDR3 is built from 14 residues. The ends lost 8 bases at V and 5 bases at J; junction bases unmatched: 8. Germline assignment: CDR1 MNHEY and CDR2 SVGEGT. CDR3 amino acids: CASETGGEGDTQYF. CDR3 nucleotide sequence: TGTGCCAGCGAAACAGGGGGCGAAGGAGATACGCAGTATTTT.

On this clonotype itself: With a much larger clone just one base away, this may be a read error. This chain connects TRBV7-9 to TRBJ1-1, with a tentative D call TRBD1 (5 bases). Germline V CDR1 and CDR2: SEHNR, FQNEAQ (reference sequence). This CDR3 has 17 residues. The ends were cut back, 3 bases at V and 0 bases at J, with 17 bases in the middle. This chain's CDR3 is CASSFRVGAAMNTEAFF. CDR3 DNA: TGTGCCAGCAGCTTTAGGGTCGGGGCAGCCATGAACACTGAAGCTTTCTTT.

This clonotype was detected ten times or more. The V gene is TRBV2, the J gene TRBJ1-2; D gene ambiguous. Germline V gene sequence: CDR1 SNHLY, CDR2 FYNNEI. Trimming removed 7 bases at V and 5 bases at J, with 11 bases between. The CDR3 has 12 residues. The CDR3 here is CASITADYGYTF. The CDR3 DNA follows: TGTGCCAGCATTACGGCGGATTATGGCTACACCTTC.

The CDR3 nucleotides are TGCAGTGCTAGATGGTCTGAACGTTCAAACAATGAGCAGTTCTTC. Amino acid sequence: CSARWSERSNNEQFF. This chain connects TRBV20-1 to TRBJ2-1; no clear D gene. Germline CDR1 and CDR2: DFQATT and SNEGSKA (reference sequence). V lost 2 bases and J lost 5, with 16 bases in between. This CDR3 region has 15 residues.

As for this clonotype: Since a much larger clone is just one base distant, this may be a read error. The rearrangement uses TRBV19 and TRBJ2-5, with D possibly TRBD2 on 5 matching bases. The germline CDR1 and CDR2 sequences are LNHDA and SQIVND (reference sequence). The V gene lost 1 base and the J gene lost 7 bases, with 19 bases spanning the gap. There are 16 residues in the CDR3. CDR3 coding DNA: TGTGCCAGTAGTATAGGGGCGGGTGCTTCCGGTGGGACCCAGTACTTC. It encodes CASSIGAGASGGTQYF.

This clonotype showed up just a few times. J is TRBJ2-1 and V is TRBV9; TRBD2 is a possible D gene (5 bases). Trimming removed 0 bases at V and 0 bases at J, with 10 bases between. Germline loops: CDR1 SGDLS, CDR2 YYNGEE. The CDR3 covers 16 residues. CDR3 in DNA: TGTGCCAGCAGCGTAGTGGGAGCCAGCTCCTACAATGAGCAGTTCTTC. This gives the protein CASSVVGASSYNEQFF.

On this clonotype: A much larger clone differs by one base, so this may be a read error. This chain connects TRBV2 to TRBJ2-7; D assignment may be TRBD1 or TRBD2 (5 bases each). This CDR3 region has 14 residues. Germline V gives CDR1 SNHLY, CDR2 FYNNEI. The CDR3 sequence is CTSRSGTELYEQYF. The CDR3 region has the DNA TGTACCAGCAGGTCCGGGACGGAACTCTACGAGCAGTACTTC. Full variable domain (rest looked up from reference TRBV2 and TRBJ2-7): EPEVTQTPSHQVTQMGQEVILRCVPISNHLYFYWYRQILGQKVEFLVSFYNNEISEKSEIFDDQFSVERPDGSNFTLKIRSTKLEDSAMYFCTSRSGTELYEQYFGPGTRLTVT.

V is TRBV20-1 and J is TRBJ1-5; 7 bases align to TRBD1. This CDR3 has 17 amino acids. Germline loops: CDR1 DFQATT, CDR2 SNEGSKA (reference sequence). The trim removed 4 bases at V and 3 bases at J, leaving 15 bases unmatched. The CDR3 sequence: CSAKGYTDDRDNQPQHF. CDR3 nucleotides: TGCAGTGCTAAGGGGTACACGGACGACAGGGACAATCAGCCCCAGCATTTT.

A word on this clonotype: Just one base apart from a much larger clone, this may be a read error. The chain uses TRBV29-1 and TRBJ1-1; weak D call: TRBD1 (5 bases). V was trimmed by 6 bases and J by 1 base, leaving 15 bases between them. The germline V gene encodes CDR1 SQVTM and CDR2 ANQGSEA. This CDR3 comprises 14 residues. This CDR3 reads CSVRKGRTNTEAFF. CDR3 DNA: TGCAGCGTGAGAAAGGGACGGACGAACACTGAAGCTTTCTTT.

This clonotype was seen repeatedly, ten times or more. The chain links TRBV27 to TRBJ1-6; a possible D gene is TRBD1 (5 bases). This CDR3 is 14 amino acids long. The germline CDR1 and CDR2 sequences are MNHEY and SMNVEV (reference sequence). Trimming stripped 3 bases from V and 10 bases from J, with 13 bases between. CDR3 bases: TGTGCCAGCAGTTTGAGGGGCCATGGGTCACCCCTCCACTTT. Its protein product is CASSLRGHGSPLHF.

Concerning this clonotype itself: This may arise from a read error, as a much more abundant clone is one base away. No conserved phenylalanine or tryptophan ends this CDR3, so it is likely a read error. V is TRBV9 and J is TRBJ2-4, with D possibly TRBD1 on 6 matching bases. CDR1 is SGDLS and CDR2 is YYNGEE in the germline V gene. V dropped 3 bases and J dropped 0 bases, with 19 bases sitting between them. The CDR3 is 18 residues long. DNA of the CDR3: TGTGCCAGCAGCGACGCAGGTAGAGCAGGGGTAGCCAAAAACATTCAGTACCTC. Translated: CASSDAGRAGVAKNIQYL.

This clonotype was found many times. The chain couples TRBV9 to TRBJ1-1; D is unclear. CDR3 length: 15 amino acids. Germline-derived CDR1 and CDR2 are SGDLS and YYNGEE. V lost 4 bases and J 1 base, leaving 14 bases between the germline ends. The CDR3 DNA follows: TGTGCCAGCAGCCGATACGAGGCTGAGAACACTGAAGCTTTCTTT. The encoded protein is CASSRYEAENTEAFF.

This clonotype was observed at least ten times. The genes are TRBV29-1 and TRBJ1-5; D is uncertain. Germline V lookup: CDR1 SQVTM, CDR2 ANQGSEA. This CDR3 contains 13 residues. The V end lost 2 bases, the J end lost 5 bases, and 10 bases lay between the germline ends. In nucleotides, the CDR3 is TGCAGCGTTGAAACGGGTCCCGATCAGCCCCAGCATTTT. It codes for CSVETGPDQPQHF.